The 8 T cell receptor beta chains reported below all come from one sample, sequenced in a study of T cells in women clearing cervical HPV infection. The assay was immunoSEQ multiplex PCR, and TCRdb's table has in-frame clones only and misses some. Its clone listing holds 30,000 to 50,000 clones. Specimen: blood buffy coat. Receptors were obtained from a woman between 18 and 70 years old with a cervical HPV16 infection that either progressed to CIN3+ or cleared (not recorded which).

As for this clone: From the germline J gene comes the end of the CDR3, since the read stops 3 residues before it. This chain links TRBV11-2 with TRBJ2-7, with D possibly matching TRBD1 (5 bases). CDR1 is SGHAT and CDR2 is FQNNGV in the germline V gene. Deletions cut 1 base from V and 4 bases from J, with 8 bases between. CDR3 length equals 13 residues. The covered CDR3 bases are TGTGCCAGCAGCTTAGGAACAGGTTACGAG. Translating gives CASSLGTGYE. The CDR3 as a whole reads CASSLGTGYEQYF. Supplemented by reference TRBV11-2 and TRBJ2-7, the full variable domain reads EAGVAQSPRYKIIEKRQSVAFWCNPISGHATLYWYQQILGQGPKLLIQFQNNGVVDDSQLPKDRFSAERLKGVDSTLKIQPAKLEDSAVYLCASSLGTGYEQYFGPGTRLTVT.

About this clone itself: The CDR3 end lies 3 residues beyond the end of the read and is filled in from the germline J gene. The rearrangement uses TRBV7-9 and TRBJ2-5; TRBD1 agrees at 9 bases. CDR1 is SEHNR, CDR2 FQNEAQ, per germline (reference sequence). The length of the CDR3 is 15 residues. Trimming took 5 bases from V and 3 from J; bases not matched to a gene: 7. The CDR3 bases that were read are TGTGCCAGCAGCACCGGGACAGGGTACGAAGAGACC. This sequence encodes CASSTGTGYEET. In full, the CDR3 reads CASSTGTGYEETQYF. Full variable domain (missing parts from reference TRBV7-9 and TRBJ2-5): DTGVSQNPRHKITKRGQNVTFRCDPISEHNRLYWYRQTLGQGPEFLTYFQNEAQLEKSRLLSDRFSAERPKGSFSTLEIQRTEQGDSAMYLCASSTGTGYEETQYFGPGTRLLVL.

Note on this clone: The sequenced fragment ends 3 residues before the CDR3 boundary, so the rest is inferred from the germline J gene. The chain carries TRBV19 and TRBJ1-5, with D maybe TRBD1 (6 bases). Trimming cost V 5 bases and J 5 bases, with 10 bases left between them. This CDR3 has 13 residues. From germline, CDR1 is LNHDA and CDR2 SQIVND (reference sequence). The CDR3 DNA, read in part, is TGTGCCAGTAGTCGACAGGACTATCAGCCC. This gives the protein CASSRQDYQP. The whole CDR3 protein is CASSRQDYQPQHF.

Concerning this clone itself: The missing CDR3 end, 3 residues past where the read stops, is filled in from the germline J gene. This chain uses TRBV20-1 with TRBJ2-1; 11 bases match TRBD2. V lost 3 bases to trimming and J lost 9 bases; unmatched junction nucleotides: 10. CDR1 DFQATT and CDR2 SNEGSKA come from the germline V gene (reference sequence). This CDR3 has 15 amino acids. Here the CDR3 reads CSARVAGGPAGEQFF. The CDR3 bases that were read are TGCAGTGCTAGGGTAGCGGGGGGGCCAGCGGGTGAG.

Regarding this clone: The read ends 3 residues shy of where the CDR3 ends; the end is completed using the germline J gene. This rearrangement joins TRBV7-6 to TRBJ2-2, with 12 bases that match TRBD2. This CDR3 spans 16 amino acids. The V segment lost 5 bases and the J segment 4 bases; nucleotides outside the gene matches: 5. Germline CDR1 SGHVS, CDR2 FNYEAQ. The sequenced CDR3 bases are TGTGCCAGCAGCCCCCTAGCGGGGGGGCTCACCGGGGAG. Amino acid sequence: CASSPLAGGLTGE. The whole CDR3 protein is CASSPLAGGLTGELFF.

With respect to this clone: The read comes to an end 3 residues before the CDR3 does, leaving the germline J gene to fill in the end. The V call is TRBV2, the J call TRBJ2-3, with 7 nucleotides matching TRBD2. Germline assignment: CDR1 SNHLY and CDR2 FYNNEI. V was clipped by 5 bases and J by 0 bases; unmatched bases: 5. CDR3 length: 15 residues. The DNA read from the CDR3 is TGTGCCAGCAGTCCTCCGGGACTAAGCACAGATACG. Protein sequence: CASSPPGLSTDT. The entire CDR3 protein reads CASSPPGLSTDTQYF.

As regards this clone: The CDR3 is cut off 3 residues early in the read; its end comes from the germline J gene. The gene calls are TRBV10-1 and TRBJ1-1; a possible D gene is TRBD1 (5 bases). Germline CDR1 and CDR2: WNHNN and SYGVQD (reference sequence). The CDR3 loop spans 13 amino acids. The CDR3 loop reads CASSEGDSGEAFF. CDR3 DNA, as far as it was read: TGCGCCAGCAGTGAGGGGGACTCGGGCGAA.

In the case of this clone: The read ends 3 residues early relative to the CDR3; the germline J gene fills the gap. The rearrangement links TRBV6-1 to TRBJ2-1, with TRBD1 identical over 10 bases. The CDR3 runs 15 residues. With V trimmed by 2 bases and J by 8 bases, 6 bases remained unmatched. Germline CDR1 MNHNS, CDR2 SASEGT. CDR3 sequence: CASSELTGGFDEQFF. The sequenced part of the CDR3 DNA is TGTGCCAGCAGTGAATTGACAGGGGGCTTCGATGAG.